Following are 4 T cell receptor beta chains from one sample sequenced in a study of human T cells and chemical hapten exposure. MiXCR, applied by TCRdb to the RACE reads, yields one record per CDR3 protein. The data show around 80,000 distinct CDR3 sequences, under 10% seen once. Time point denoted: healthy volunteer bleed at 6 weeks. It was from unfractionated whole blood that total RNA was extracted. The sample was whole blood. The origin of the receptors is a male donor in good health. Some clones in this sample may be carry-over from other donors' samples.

In DNA, the CDR3 is TGTGCCAGCAGTTCTCCGTGGCAGGGAAGGTCCACTGAAGCTTTCTTT. Its translation is CASSSPWQGRSTEAFF. The chain is built from TRBV12-3 or TRBV12-4 and TRBJ1-1, with a weak D call TRBD1 (5 bases). Trimming cost V 4 bases and J 4 bases, with 19 bases left between them. The CDR3 is 16 amino acids.

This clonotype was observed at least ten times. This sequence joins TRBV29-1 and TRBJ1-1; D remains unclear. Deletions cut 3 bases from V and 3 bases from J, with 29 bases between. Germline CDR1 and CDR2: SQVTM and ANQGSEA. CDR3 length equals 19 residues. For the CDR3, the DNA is TGCAGCGTTGATCCCCAAGAGACGGCAACCAGGATAGTGGACACTGAAGCTTTCTTT. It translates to CSVDPQETATRIVDTEAFF.

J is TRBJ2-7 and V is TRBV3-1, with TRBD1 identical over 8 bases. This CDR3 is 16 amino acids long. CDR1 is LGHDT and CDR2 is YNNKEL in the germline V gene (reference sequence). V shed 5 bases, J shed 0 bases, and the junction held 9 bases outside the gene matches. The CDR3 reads CASSNTRQGYSYEQYF. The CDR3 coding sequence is TGTGCCAGCAGCAACACACGACAGGGGTACTCCTACGAGCAGTACTTC.

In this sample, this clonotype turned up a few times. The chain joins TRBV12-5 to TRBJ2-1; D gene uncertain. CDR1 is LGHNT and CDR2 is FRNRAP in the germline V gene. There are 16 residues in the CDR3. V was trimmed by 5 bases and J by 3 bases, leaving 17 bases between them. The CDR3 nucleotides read TGTGCTAGTGGTCCAACTCAACGGACGGGCTACAATGAGCAGTTCTTC. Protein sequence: CASGPTQRTGYNEQFF.